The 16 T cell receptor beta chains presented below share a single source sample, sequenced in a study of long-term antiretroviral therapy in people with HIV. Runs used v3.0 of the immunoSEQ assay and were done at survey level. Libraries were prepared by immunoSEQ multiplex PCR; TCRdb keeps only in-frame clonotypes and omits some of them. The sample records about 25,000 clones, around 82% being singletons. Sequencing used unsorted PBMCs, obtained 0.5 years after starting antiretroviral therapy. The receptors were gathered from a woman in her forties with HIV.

The CDR3 nucleotides are TGTGCCAGCAGCGTAGAGGGCTTGGAGACCCAGTACTTC. Translation gives CASSVEGLETQYF. V gene TRBV9 combines with J gene TRBJ2-5; D not resolved. The CDR3 totals 13 residues. V was trimmed by 0 bases and J by 5 bases, leaving 8 bases between them. Germline V gives CDR1 SGDLS, CDR2 YYNGEE.

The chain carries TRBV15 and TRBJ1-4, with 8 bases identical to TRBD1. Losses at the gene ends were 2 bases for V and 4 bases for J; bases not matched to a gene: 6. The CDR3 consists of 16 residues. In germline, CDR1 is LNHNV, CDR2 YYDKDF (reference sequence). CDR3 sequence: CATSRLGTGDNEKLFF. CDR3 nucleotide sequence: TGTGCCACCAGCAGATTGGGGACAGGCGATAATGAAAAACTGTTTTTT.

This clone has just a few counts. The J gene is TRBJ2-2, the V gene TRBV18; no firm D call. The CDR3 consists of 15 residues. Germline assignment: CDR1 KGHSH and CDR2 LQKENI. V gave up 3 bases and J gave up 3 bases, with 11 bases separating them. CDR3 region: CASSPPGSYTGELFF. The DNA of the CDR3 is TGTGCCAGCTCACCCCCCGGATCTTACACCGGGGAGCTGTTTTTT.

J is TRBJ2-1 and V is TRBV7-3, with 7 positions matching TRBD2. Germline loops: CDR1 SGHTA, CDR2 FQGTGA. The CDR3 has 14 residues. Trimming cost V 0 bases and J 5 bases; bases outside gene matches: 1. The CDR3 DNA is TGTGCCAGCAGCTTAACGGCGGGGGACAATGAGCAGTTCTTC. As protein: CASSLTAGDNEQFF.

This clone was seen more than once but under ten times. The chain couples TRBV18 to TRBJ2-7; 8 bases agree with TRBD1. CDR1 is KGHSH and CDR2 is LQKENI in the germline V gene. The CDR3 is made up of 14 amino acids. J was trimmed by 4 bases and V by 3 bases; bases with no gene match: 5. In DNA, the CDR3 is TGTGCCAGCTCACCGGACAGGGATCGGTACGAGCAGTACTTC. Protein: CASSPDRDRYEQYF.

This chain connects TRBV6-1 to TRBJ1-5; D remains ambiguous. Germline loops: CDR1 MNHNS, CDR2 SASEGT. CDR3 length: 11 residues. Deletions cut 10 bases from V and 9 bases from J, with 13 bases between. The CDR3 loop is CATPHPSPQHF. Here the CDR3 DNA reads TGTGCCACCCCTCACCCTTCGCCCCAGCATTTT.

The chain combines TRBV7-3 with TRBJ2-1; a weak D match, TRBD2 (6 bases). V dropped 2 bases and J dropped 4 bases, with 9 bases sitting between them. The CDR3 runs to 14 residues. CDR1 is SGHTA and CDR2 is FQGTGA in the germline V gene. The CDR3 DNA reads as TGTGCCAGCAGCTTAGCGGGGCATTACAATGAGCAGTTCTTC. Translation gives CASSLAGHYNEQFF. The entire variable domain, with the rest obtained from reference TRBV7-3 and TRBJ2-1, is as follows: GAGVSQTPSNKVTEKGKYVELRCDPISGHTALYWYRQSLGQGPEFLIYFQGTGAADDSGLPNDRFFAVRPEGSVSTLKIQRTERGDSAVYLCASSLAGHYNEQFFGPGTRLTVL.

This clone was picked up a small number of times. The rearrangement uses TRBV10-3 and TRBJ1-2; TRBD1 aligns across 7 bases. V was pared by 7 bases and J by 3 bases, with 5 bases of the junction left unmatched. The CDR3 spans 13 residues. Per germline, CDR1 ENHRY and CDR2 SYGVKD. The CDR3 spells CAIMSGGDYGYTF. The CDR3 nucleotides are TGTGCCATCATGTCAGGGGGGGACTATGGCTACACCTTC.

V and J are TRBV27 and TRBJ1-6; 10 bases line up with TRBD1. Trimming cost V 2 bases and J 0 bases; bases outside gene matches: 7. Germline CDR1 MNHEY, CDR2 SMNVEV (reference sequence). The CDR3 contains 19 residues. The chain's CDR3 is CASSLMGQGPDSYNSPLHF. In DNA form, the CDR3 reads TGTGCCAGCAGTTTAATGGGACAGGGGCCCGACTCCTATAATTCACCCCTCCACTTT.

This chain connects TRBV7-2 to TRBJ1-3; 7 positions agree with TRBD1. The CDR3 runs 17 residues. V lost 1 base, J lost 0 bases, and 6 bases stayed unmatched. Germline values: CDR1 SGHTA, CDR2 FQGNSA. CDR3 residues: CASSLVGQRNSGNTIYF. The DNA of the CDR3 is TGTGCCAGCAGCTTAGTGGGACAGCGGAACTCTGGAAACACCATATATTTT.

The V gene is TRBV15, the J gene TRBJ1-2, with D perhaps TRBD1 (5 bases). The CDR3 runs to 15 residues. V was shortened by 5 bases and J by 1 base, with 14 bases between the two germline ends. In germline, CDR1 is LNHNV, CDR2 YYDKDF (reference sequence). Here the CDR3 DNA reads TGTGCCACCAGCGCCGGGACCCGAGATAACTATGGCTACACCTTC. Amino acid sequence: CATSAGTRDNYGYTF.

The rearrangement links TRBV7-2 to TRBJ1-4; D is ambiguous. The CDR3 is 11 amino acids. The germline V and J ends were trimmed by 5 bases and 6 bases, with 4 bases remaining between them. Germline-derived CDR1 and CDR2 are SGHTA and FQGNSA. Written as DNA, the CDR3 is TGTGCCAGCAGCAACGATGAAAAACTGTTTTTT. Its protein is CASSNDEKLFF.

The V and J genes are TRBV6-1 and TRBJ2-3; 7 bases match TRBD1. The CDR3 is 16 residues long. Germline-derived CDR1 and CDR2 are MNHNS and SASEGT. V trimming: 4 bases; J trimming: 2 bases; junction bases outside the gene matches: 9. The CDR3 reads CASSGGWDSYTDTQYF. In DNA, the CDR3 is TGTGCCAGCAGTGGGGGATGGGACAGTTACACAGATACGCAGTATTTT.

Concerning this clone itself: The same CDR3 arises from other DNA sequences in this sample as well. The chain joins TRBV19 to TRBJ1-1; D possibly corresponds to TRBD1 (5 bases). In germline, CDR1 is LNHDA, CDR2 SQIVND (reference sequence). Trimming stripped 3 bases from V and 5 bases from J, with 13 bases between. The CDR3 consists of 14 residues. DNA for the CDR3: TGTGCCAGTAGTATCTCATCCGGGGGGACTGAAGCTTTCTTT. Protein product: CASSISSGGTEAFF.

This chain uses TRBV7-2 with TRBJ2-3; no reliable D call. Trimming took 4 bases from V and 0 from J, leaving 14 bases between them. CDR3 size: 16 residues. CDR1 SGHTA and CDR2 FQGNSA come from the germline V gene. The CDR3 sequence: CASSSRDSTSTDTQYF. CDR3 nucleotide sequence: TGTGCCAGCAGCTCCCGAGATAGCACTAGCACAGATACGCAGTATTTT. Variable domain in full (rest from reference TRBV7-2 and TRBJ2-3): GAGVSQSPSNKVTEKGKDVELRCDPISGHTALYWYRQSLGQGLEFLIYFQGNSAPDKSGLPSDRFSAERTGGSVSTLTIQRTQQEDSAVYLCASSSRDSTSTDTQYFGPGTRLTVL.

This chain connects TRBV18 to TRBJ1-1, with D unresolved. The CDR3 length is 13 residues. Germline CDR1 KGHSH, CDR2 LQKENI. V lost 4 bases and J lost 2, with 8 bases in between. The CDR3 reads CASSRLENTEAFF. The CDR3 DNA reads TGTGCCAGCTCACGATTGGAAAACACTGAAGCTTTCTTT. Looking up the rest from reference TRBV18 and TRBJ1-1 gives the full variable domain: NAGVMQNPRHLVRRRGQEARLRCSPMKGHSHVYWYRQLPEEGLKFMVYLQKENIIDESGMPKERFSAEFPKEGPSILRIQQVVRGDSAAYFCASSRLENTEAFFGQGTRLTVV.